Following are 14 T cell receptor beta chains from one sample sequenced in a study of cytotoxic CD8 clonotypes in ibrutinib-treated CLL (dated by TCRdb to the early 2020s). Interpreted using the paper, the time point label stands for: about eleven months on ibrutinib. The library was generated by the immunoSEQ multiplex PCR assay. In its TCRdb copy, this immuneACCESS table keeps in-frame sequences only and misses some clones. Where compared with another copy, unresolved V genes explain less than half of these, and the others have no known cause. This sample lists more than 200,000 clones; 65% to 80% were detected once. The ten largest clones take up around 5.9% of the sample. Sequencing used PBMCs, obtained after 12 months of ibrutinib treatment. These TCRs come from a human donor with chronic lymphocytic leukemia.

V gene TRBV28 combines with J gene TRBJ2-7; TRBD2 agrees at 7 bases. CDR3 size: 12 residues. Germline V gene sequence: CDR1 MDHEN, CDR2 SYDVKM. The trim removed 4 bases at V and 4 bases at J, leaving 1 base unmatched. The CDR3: CASSWEGYEQYF. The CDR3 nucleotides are TGTGCCAGCAGTTGGGAGGGATACGAGCAGTACTTC.

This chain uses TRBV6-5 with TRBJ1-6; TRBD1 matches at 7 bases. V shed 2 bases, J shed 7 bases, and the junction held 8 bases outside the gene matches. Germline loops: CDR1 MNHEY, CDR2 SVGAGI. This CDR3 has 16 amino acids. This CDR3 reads CASSYEGRGVNSPLHF. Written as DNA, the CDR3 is TGTGCCAGCAGTTACGAGGGCAGGGGGGTAAATTCACCCCTCCACTTT.

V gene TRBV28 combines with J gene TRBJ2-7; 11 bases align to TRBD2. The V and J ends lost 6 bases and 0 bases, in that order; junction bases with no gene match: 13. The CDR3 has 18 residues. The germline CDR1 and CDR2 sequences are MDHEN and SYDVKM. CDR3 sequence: CASRTGTSGWQSSYEQYF. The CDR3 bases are TGTGCCAGCAGAACCGGGACTAGCGGCTGGCAGAGCTCCTACGAGCAGTACTTC.

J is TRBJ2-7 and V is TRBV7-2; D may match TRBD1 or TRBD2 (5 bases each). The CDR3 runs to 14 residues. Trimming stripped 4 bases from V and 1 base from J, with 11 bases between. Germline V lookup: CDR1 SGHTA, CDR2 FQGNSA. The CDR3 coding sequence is TGTGCCAGCAGCTCCGGGGACCTGTCCTACGAGCAGTACTTC. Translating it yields CASSSGDLSYEQYF.

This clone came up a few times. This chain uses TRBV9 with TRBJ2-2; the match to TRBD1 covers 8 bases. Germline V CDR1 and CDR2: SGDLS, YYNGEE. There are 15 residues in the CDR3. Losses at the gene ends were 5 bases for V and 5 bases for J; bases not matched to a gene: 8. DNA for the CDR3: TGTGCCAGCAGTCGCCGGACAGGGAGGACCGGGGAGCTGTTTTTT. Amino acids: CASSRRTGRTGELFF.

The CDR3 is CASSFGLALTYEQYF. The CDR3 region has the DNA TGTGCCAGCAGCTTTGGACTAGCGCTAACCTACGAGCAGTACTTC. This chain joins TRBV7-2 and TRBJ2-7, with 9 bases identical to TRBD2. Germline assignment: CDR1 SGHTA and CDR2 FQGNSA. The V and J ends lost 3 bases and 2 bases, in that order; junction bases with no gene match: 5. The CDR3 is 15 residues long.

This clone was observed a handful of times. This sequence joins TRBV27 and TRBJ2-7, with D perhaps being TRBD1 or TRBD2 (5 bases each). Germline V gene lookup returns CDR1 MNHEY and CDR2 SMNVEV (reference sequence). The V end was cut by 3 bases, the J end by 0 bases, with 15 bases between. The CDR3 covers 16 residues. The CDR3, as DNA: TGTGCCAGCAGTTTGGGGGTTTCGAGGAGCTCCTACGAGCAGTACTTC. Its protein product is CASSLGVSRSSYEQYF.

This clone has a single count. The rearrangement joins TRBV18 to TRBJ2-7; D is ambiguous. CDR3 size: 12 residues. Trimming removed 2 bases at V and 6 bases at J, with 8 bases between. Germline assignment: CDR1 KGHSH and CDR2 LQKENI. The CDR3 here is CASSPTGLEQYF. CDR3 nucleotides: TGTGCCAGCTCACCAACGGGCCTCGAGCAGTACTTC.

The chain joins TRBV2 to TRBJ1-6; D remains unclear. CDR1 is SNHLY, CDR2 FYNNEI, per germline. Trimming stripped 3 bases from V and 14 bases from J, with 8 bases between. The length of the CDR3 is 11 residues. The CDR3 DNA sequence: TGTGCCAGCAGTGAGGAGGGAGCCCTCCACTTT. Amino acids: CASSEEGALHF.

The DNA for the CDR3 is TGTGCCAGCAGCTTAGGGGGGTCGCGAAGGGGACCTAATGAAAAACTGTTTTTT. Translation gives CASSLGGSRRGPNEKLFF. This chain joins TRBV7-9 and TRBJ1-4, with D possibly being TRBD1 (5 bases). Per germline, CDR1 SEHNR and CDR2 FQNEAQ (reference sequence). CDR3 length equals 18 residues. V lost 1 base, J lost 3 bases, and 18 bases lay in between.

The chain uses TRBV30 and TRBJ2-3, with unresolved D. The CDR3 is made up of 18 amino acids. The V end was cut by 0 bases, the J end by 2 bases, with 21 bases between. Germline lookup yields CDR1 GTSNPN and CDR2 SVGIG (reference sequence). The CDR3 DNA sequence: TGTGCCTGGAGTGTATTTAAATGGACCCCTGCCCACACAGATACGCAGTATTTT. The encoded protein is CAWSVFKWTPAHTDTQYF.

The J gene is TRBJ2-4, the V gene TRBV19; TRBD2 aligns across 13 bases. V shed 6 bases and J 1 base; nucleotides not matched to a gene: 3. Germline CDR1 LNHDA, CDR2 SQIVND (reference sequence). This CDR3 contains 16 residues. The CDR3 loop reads CASRLAGGHAKNIQYF. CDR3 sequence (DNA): TGTGCCAGTAGACTAGCGGGAGGGCACGCCAAAAACATTCAGTACTTC. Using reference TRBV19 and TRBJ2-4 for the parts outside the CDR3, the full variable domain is DGGITQSPKYLFRKEGQNVTLSCEQNLNHDAMYWYRQDPGQGLRLIYYSQIVNDFQKGDIAEGYSVSREKKESFPLTVTSAQKNPTAFYLCASRLAGGHAKNIQYFGAGTRLSVL.

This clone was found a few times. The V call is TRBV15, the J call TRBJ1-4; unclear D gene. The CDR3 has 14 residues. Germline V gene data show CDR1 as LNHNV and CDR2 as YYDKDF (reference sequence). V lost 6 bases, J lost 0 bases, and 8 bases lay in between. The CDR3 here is CATSPLPTNEKLFF. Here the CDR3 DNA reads TGTGCCACCAGTCCACTTCCAACTAATGAAAAACTGTTTTTT. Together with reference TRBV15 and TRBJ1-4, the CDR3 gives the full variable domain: DAMVIQNPRYQVTQFGKPVTLSCSQTLNHNVMYWYQQKSSQAPKLLFHYYDKDFNNEADTPDNFQSRRPNTSFCFLDIRSPGLGDTAMYLCATSPLPTNEKLFFGSGTQLSVL.

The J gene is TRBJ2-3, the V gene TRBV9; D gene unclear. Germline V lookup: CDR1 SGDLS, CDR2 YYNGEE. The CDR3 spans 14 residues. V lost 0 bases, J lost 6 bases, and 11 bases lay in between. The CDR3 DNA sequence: TGTGCCAGCAGCGTAGAAGTTAGAGGTGATACGCAGTATTTT. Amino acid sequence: CASSVEVRGDTQYF. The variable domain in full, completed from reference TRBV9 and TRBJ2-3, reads DSGVTQTPKHLITATGQRVTLRCSPRSGDLSVYWYQQSLDQGLQFLIQYYNGEERAKGNILERFSAQQFPDLHSELNLSSLELGDSALYFCASSVEVRGDTQYFGPGTRLTVL.